A single sample is the source of the 20 T cell receptor beta chains below, sequenced in a study of blood T cell repertoires in COVID-19. TCRdb's copy holds only in-frame clones and misses some; the assay was immunoSEQ multiplex PCR. The sample contains approximately 270,000 clones, 75% to 90% of which appear only once. Material: peripheral blood. These receptor sequences come from a woman in her sixties or seventies with acute or convalescent COVID-19.

In the case of this clone: The junction does not match germline at one end; this may be a read error. Distinct nucleotide sequences in the sample also encode this CDR3. The CDR3 DNA reads TGTGCCAGTAGCTTGGCAGGGGGCCGAACTGAAGCTTTCTTT. Translation gives CASSLAGGRTEAFF. This rearrangement joins TRBV5-4 to TRBJ1-1; 8 positions agree with TRBD1. This CDR3 region has 14 residues. Per germline, CDR1 SGHNT and CDR2 YYREEE (reference sequence).

The chain is built from TRBV10-3 and TRBJ2-7, with D unresolved. V was pared by 6 bases and J by 6 bases, with 18 bases between. The germline gives CDR1 ENHRY, CDR2 SYGVKD. This CDR3 has 14 residues. In nucleotides, the CDR3 is TGTGCCATCAGGGAGAGCGCGGTCCAACCCGAGCAGTACTTC. Translation gives CAIRESAVQPEQYF.

In its sample, this clone was seen a few times. This chain connects TRBV3-1 (or the pseudogene TRBV3-2) to TRBJ2-3, with 9 bases matching TRBD2. This CDR3 region has 16 residues. Germline-derived CDR1 and CDR2 are LGHDT and YNNKEL (reference sequence). Unmatched junction bases numbered 5, after V lost 2 bases and J lost 2 bases. CDR3 nucleotide sequence: TGTGCCAGCAGCCAACCAGCGGGGGGCCTCACAGATACGCAGTATTTT. It is translated as CASSQPAGGLTDTQYF.

The chain carries TRBV13 and TRBJ2-3; 8 nucleotides match TRBD2. The CDR3 is made up of 14 amino acids. Trimming removed 3 bases from V and 5 bases from J; junction bases left unmatched: 4. Germline V lookup: CDR1 PRHDT, CDR2 FYEKMQ (reference sequence). The CDR3 sequence: CASSFSGAGDTQYF. The CDR3 nucleotides read TGTGCCAGCAGCTTTAGCGGGGCAGGAGATACGCAGTATTTT.

This clone was counted once. The chain links TRBV5-1 to TRBJ1-2, with TRBD1 as a possible D gene (5 bases). The V gene's germline CDR1 is SGHRS and CDR2 YFSETQ. This CDR3 has 13 amino acids. Trimming pared 0 bases from V and 10 bases from J, leaving 13 bases between. The CDR3 bases are TGCGCCAGCAGCTTGGTGGGGCAAAACCTCTACACCTTC. Protein: CASSLVGQNLYTF.

J is TRBJ2-2 and V is TRBV12-3 or TRBV12-4; a possible D gene is TRBD1 (6 bases). V was trimmed by 6 bases and J by 4 bases, leaving 9 bases between them. This CDR3 has 13 amino acids. CDR3 in DNA: TGTGCCAGCAGGGACAGACCCACCGGGGAGCTGTTTTTT. Its translation: CASRDRPTGELFF.

This clone appeared once. The chain has TRBV20-1 and TRBJ2-4; 8 nucleotides agree with TRBD2. Germline V CDR1 and CDR2: DFQATT, SNEGSKA (reference sequence). The CDR3 sequence is 11 residues long. The V gene end was trimmed by 7 bases and the J gene end by 8 bases; junction bases not matched to a gene: 4. In DNA, the CDR3 is TGCAGTGGGCGGGGGGAGGACATTCAGTACTTC. This sequence encodes CSGRGEDIQYF.

The chain couples TRBV24-1 to TRBJ1-5; D possibly corresponds to TRBD1 (6 bases). V lost 2 bases, J lost 5 bases, and 12 bases lay in between. Germline V lookup: CDR1 KGHDR, CDR2 SFDVKD. This CDR3 region has 15 residues. CDR3 region: CATSDSQGRDQPQHF. The CDR3 bases are TGTGCCACCAGTGATTCCCAGGGGCGGGATCAGCCCCAGCATTTT.

The V and J genes are TRBV11-2 and TRBJ2-5, with D maybe TRBD2 (6 bases). The length of the CDR3 is 15 residues. Trimming stripped 6 bases from V and 1 base from J, with 15 bases between. Looked up from germline, CDR1 is SGHAT and CDR2 is FQNNGV. The CDR3 region has the DNA TGTGCCAGCAGTAACCTCCGCGGGGTCCAAGAGACCCAGTACTTC. It translates to CASSNLRGVQETQYF.

The V and J genes are TRBV29-1 and TRBJ1-1, with D perhaps TRBD1 (5 bases). Germline CDR1 and CDR2: SQVTM and ANQGSEA. The CDR3 consists of 13 residues. The V gene lost 4 bases and the J gene lost 4 bases, with 13 bases spanning the gap. The CDR3 sequence is CSVARMGLTEAFF. For the CDR3, the DNA is TGCAGCGTTGCGCGTATGGGACTCACTGAAGCTTTCTTT.

This chain links TRBV5-1 with TRBJ1-2; a weak D match, TRBD1 (5 bases). CDR3 length: 14 residues. Per germline, CDR1 SGHRS and CDR2 YFSETQ. V gave up 2 bases and J gave up 6 bases, with 14 bases separating them. The CDR3 spells CASSFDSQPHGYTF. In DNA form, the CDR3 reads TGCGCCAGCAGCTTCGACAGCCAACCCCATGGCTACACCTTC.

The chain uses TRBV9 and TRBJ2-5; TRBD1 aligns across 9 bases. Germline V CDR1 and CDR2: SGDLS, YYNGEE. The V gene end was trimmed by 4 bases and the J gene end by 2 bases; junction bases not matched to a gene: 9. CDR3 length equals 16 residues. CDR3 residues: CASSTGQGSGQETQYF. CDR3 nucleotide sequence: TGTGCCAGCAGCACGGGACAGGGATCGGGGCAAGAGACCCAGTACTTC.

The V call is TRBV3-1 (or the pseudogene TRBV3-2), the J call TRBJ1-1; no definite D call. This CDR3 is 14 amino acids long. V was trimmed by 2 bases and J by 1 base, leaving 8 bases between them. Germline-derived CDR1 and CDR2 are LGHDT and YNNKEL (reference sequence). CDR3 DNA sequence: TGTGCCAGCAGCCAAATCGCCGGGAACACTGAAGCTTTCTTT. Residues: CASSQIAGNTEAFF.

J is TRBJ2-5 and V is TRBV19, with 9 bases that match TRBD1. Germline assignment: CDR1 LNHDA and CDR2 SQIVND (reference sequence). The CDR3 loop spans 13 amino acids. The trim removed 5 bases at V and 4 bases at J, leaving 2 bases unmatched. CDR3 sequence: CASSSQGAETQYF. CDR3 coding DNA: TGTGCCAGTAGTTCACAGGGGGCAGAGACCCAGTACTTC.

The V and J genes are TRBV7-3 and TRBJ1-6; 9 nucleotides line up with TRBD1. This CDR3 comprises 15 residues. Germline-derived CDR1 and CDR2 are SGHTA and FQGTGA. Trimming at V came to 5 bases and at J to 7 bases, leaving 6 bases not matched to a gene. The CDR3 region is CASSTGTGRNSPLHF. In DNA form, the CDR3 reads TGTGCCAGCAGCACCGGGACAGGGAGGAATTCACCCCTCCACTTT.

The chain joins TRBV19 to TRBJ2-7; 7 bases are shared with TRBD2. This CDR3 comprises 14 residues. Germline values: CDR1 LNHDA, CDR2 SQIVND (reference sequence). The V and J ends lost 5 bases and 5 bases, in that order; junction bases with no gene match: 9. This CDR3 is CASSSVGRVHEQYF. The CDR3, as DNA: TGTGCCAGTAGTTCGGTAGGGAGGGTCCACGAGCAGTACTTC.

The rearrangement joins TRBV7-8 to TRBJ1-5; no clear D. Trimming removed 1 base at V and 2 bases at J, with 6 bases between. Germline CDR1 and CDR2: SGHVS and FQNEAQ. CDR3 length: 14 residues. The CDR3 DNA reads TGTGCCAGCAGCTTAGACATTGGCAATCAGCCCCAGCATTTT. Encoded protein: CASSLDIGNQPQHF. Variable domain in full (rest from reference TRBV7-8 and TRBJ1-5): GAGVSQSPRYKVAKRGQDVALRCDPISGHVSLFWYQQALGQGPEFLTYFQNEAQLDKSGLPSDRFFAERPEGSVSTLKIQRTQQEDSAVYLCASSLDIGNQPQHFGDGTRLSIL.

The genes are TRBV2 and TRBJ1-5, with TRBD1 identical over 8 bases. Germline CDR1 reads SNHLY; CDR2 reads FYNNEI. The CDR3 is 15 residues long. Trimming at V came to 4 bases and at J to 2 bases, leaving 4 bases not matched to a gene. CDR3 nucleotide sequence: TGTGCCAGCAGTGGACAGGGGTTCCGCAATCAGCCCCAGCATTTT. Translated: CASSGQGFRNQPQHF.

The CDR3 sequence: CASQRLYMNTEAFF. CDR3 in DNA: TGTGCCAGCCAGCGTCTTTACATGAACACTGAAGCTTTCTTT. The chain couples TRBV6-5 to TRBJ1-1; D not certain. CDR3 length: 14 residues. The V gene lost 8 bases and the J gene lost 0 bases, with 13 bases spanning the gap. The germline V gene encodes CDR1 MNHEY and CDR2 SVGAGI.

The chain combines TRBV2 with TRBJ2-1; D ambiguous. Trimming removed 7 bases from V and 0 bases from J, with 10 bases in between. Germline CDR1 SNHLY, CDR2 FYNNEI. The CDR3 sequence is 14 residues long. CDR3: CASTELSSYNEQFF. The CDR3, as DNA: TGTGCCAGCACTGAGCTTAGCTCCTACAATGAGCAGTTCTTC.